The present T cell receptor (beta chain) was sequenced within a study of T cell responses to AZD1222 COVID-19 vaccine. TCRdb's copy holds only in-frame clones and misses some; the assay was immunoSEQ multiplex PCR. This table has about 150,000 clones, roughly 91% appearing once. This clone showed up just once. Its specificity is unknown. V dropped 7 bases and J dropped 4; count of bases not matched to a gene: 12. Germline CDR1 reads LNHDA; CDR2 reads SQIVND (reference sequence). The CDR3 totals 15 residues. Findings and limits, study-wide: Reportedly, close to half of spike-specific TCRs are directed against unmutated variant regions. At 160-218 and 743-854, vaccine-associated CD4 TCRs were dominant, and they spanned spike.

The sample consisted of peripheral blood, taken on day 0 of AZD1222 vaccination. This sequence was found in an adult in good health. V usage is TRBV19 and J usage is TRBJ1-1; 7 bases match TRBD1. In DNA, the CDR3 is TGTGCCAGTAAACCCGAGGACAGGCCGAGCACTGAAGCTTTCTTT. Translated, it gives CASKPEDRPSTEAFF.